Listed here are 8 T cell receptor beta chains from one sample, sequenced in a study of CD8 T cells in ankylosing spondylitis. MiXCR, applied by TCRdb to the 5' RACE reads, yields one record per CDR3 protein. The sample holds approximately 150,000 distinct CDR3 sequences, about 42% seen once. The sample taken for sequencing was synovial fluid, either unsorted or a sorted T cell fraction (not recorded which). These receptors were obtained from a male donor with ankylosing spondylitis.

In this sample, this clonotype turned up a few times. This chain connects TRBV7-8 to TRBJ2-2; D is perhaps TRBD2 (5 bases). Trimming stripped 8 bases from V and 7 bases from J, with 14 bases between. The CDR3 is 13 residues long. CDR1 SGHVS and CDR2 FQNEAQ come from the germline V gene. As DNA, the CDR3 is TGTGCCAGCCTCGCTACTAGACGCGGGGAGCTGTTTTTT. Encoded protein: CASLATRRGELFF.

V is TRBV20-1 and J is TRBJ2-1; weak D call: TRBD2 (5 bases). Germline lookup yields CDR1 DFQATT and CDR2 SNEGSKA (reference sequence). The V end lost 0 bases, the J end lost 9 bases, and 15 bases lay between the germline ends. The CDR3 totals 14 residues. The CDR3 DNA sequence: TGCAGTGCTAGAGAAGGAGGCGGTCTCAGTGAGCAGTTCTTC. This sequence encodes CSAREGGGLSEQFF.

J is TRBJ2-5 and V is TRBV2, with 11 positions matching TRBD1. The V gene's germline CDR1 is SNHLY and CDR2 FYNNEI. The V segment lost 3 bases and the J segment 3 bases; nucleotides outside the gene matches: 6. The CDR3 length is 16 residues. CDR3 in DNA: TGTGCCAGCAGTGATGGGACAGGGGGGCCAGAAGAGACCCAGTACTTC. Translated: CASSDGTGGPEETQYF.

This clonotype was counted only a few times. The chain recombines TRBV28 with TRBJ2-5, with D uncertain. Germline-derived CDR1 and CDR2 are MDHEN and SYDVKM. The CDR3 has 12 residues. Trimming cost V 6 bases and J 5 bases, with 10 bases left between them. In DNA, the CDR3 is TGTGCCAGCAGCCCCCTCGTGGAGACCCAGTACTTC. Its translation: CASSPLVETQYF.

The chain links TRBV27 to TRBJ1-2; tentatively, D is TRBD1 (5 bases). This CDR3 contains 14 residues. CDR1 and CDR2 from the germline V gene are MNHEY and SMNVEV (reference sequence). Trimming cost V 5 bases and J 2 bases, with 12 bases left between them. As DNA, the CDR3 is TGTGCCAGCAGTCTTACCAGGGAGAACTATGGCTACACCTTC. Encoded protein: CASSLTRENYGYTF.

The chain joins TRBV28 to TRBJ1-3, with D maybe TRBD1 (5 bases). V was trimmed by 6 bases and J by 0 bases, leaving 18 bases between them. The CDR3 spans 17 residues. Germline lookup yields CDR1 MDHEN and CDR2 SYDVKM. In DNA form, the CDR3 reads TGTGCCAGCAGAAACCACCTCTCGACAGTCTCTGGAAACACCATATATTTT. This encodes CASRNHLSTVSGNTIYF. Combining the CDR3 with reference TRBV28 and TRBJ1-3 gives the whole variable domain DVKVTQSSRYLVKRTGEKVFLECVQDMDHENMFWYRQDPGLGLRLIYFSYDVKMKEKGDIPEGYSVSREKKERFSLILESASTNQTSMYLCASRNHLSTVSGNTIYFGEGSWLTVV.

This clonotype was observed at least ten times. This chain uses TRBV12-3 or TRBV12-4 with TRBJ2-1, with D unclear. V was cut by 5 bases and J by 7 bases, with 18 bases left in between. The CDR3 consists of 15 residues. CDR3: CASSDTITPPNEQFF. For the CDR3, the DNA is TGTGCCAGCAGTGACACTATTACACCGCCTAATGAGCAGTTCTTC.

This clonotype was observed a handful of times. This rearrangement joins TRBV5-1 to TRBJ1-5; D gene uncertain. Germline V gives CDR1 SGHRS, CDR2 YFSETQ. The CDR3 covers 13 residues. The V end was cut by 0 bases, the J end by 7 bases, with 8 bases between. The CDR3 nucleotides read TGCGCCAGCAGCTTGGCGGGAAGGCAGCCCCAGCATTTT. Protein product: CASSLAGRQPQHF.